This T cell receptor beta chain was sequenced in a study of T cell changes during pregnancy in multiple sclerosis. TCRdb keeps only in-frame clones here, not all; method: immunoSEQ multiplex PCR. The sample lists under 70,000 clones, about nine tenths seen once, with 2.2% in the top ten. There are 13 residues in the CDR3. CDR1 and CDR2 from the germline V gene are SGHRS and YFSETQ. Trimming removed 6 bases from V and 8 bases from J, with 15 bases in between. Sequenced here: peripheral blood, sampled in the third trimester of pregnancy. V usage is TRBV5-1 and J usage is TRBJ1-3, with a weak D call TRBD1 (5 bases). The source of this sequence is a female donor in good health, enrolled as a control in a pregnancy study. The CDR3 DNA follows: TGCGCCAGCACCCCTCTGGGGGGTGACACCATATATTTT. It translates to CASTPLGGDTIYF. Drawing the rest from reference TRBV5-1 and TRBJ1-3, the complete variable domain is KAGVTQTPRYLIKTRGQQVTLSCSPISGHRSVSWYQQTPGQGLQFLFEYFSETQRNKGNFPGRFSGRQFSNSRSEMNVSTLELGDSALYLCASTPLGGDTIYFGEGSWLTVV.